This TCR beta chain was obtained from a study of T cell responses to AZD1222 COVID-19 vaccine. The table came from immunoSEQ multiplex PCR; TCRdb's copy has only in-frame clones and leaves some out. The sample records 120,000 to 150,000 clones, approximately 89% being singletons. The V gene's germline CDR1 is SGHTA and CDR2 FQGNSA. V lost 1 base and J lost 1, with 6 bases in between. The CDR3 totals 14 residues. The specimen was peripheral blood, collected 28 days after the second AZD1222 dose. The TCR sequence derives from an adult who received the AZD1222 COVID-19 vaccine. V gene TRBV7-2 combines with J gene TRBJ2-3; D unresolved. CDR3 region: CASSLVGGTDTQYF. CDR3 nucleotides: TGTGCCAGCAGCTTAGTTGGGGGCACAGATACGCAGTATTTT.